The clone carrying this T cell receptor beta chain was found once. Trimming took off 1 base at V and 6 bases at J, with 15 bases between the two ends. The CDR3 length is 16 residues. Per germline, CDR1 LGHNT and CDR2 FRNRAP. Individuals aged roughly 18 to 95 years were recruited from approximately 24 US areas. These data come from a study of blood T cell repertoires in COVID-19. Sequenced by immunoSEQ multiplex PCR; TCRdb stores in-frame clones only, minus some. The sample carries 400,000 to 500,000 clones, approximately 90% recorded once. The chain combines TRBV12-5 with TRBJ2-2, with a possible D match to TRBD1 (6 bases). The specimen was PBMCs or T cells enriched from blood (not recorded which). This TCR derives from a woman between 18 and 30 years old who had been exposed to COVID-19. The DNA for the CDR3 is TGTGCTAGTGGTTTGGGTGGAATCACAGGGCCCGGGGAGCTGTTTTTT. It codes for CASGLGGITGPGELFF.